This T cell receptor (beta chain) derives from a study of long-term antiretroviral therapy in people with HIV. Study-level findings and limits: Once patients were on ART, diversity went higher but still fell short of transplant donor controls.

The V gene lost 5 bases and the J gene lost 1 base, with 11 bases spanning the gap. Looked up from germline, CDR1 is SGHTA and CDR2 is FQGNSA. The CDR3 totals 14 residues. Comment on this clone: Antigen unknown.

Survey-level resolution applied to immunoSEQ assay v3.0. Generated by immunoSEQ multiplex PCR, the TCRdb table keeps only in-frame clones and is missing some. The sample holds 35,000 to 45,000 clones, roughly 82% seen once. The chain combines TRBV7-2 with TRBJ1-1; tentative D call: TRBD1 (5 bases). The sequenced sample was unsorted PBMCs, obtained 0.3 years after starting antiretroviral therapy. The receptor was isolated from a man between 18 and 35 years old with HIV. The DNA for the CDR3 is TGTGCCAGCAGCCATGGACACCAGAACACTGAAGCTTTCTTT. Translated: CASSHGHQNTEAFF.